A selection of T cell receptor beta chains follows, all from one sample in a study of tumor-infiltrating lymphocytes in primary liver carcinoma. One entry per CDR3 protein, called by TCRdb with MiXCR from the multiplex PCR reads. The data show approximately 110,000 distinct CDR3 sequences, 64% seen once. Sequences were obtained from liver tumor tissue from sampling region 3. The receptors shown here come from an older woman with primary liver carcinoma and hepatitis B virus infection. Both conserved end residues are part of each CDR3. Each record gives: J gene, D gene, CDR3 length, clone size, V gene, CDR3 DNA, CDR3 protein. A D gene is named only where the DNA matches it firmly. Size is omitted from some rows. Given values are once, few, many or a class for expanded clones.

J: TRBJ1-2; D: -; length: 15; size: once; V: TRBV28; DNA: TGTGCCAGCGGCCCCGGGACTCCGGAGCTGGGTGGCTACACCTTC; CDR3: CASGPGTPELGGYTF
J: TRBJ2-1; D: TRBD2; length: 15; size: -; V: TRBV11-2; DNA: TGTACCAGCAGCAAACTACTAGCGGAGCACAGTGAGCAGTTCTTC; CDR3: CTSSKLLAEHSEQFF
J: TRBJ1-5; D: -; length: 15; size: once; V: TRBV7-9; DNA: TGTGCCAACAGCTTAGGACAGAAGCAAAATCAGCCCCAGCATTTT; CDR3: CANSLGQKQNQPQHF
J: TRBJ2-1; D: TRBD2; length: 15; size: -; V: TRBV6-1; DNA: TGTGCTAGCAGTGAAGCGGGGGGCTCCTACAATGAGGAGTTCTTC; CDR3: CASSEAGGSYNEEFF
J: TRBJ2-1; D: -; length: 13; size: -; V: TRBV29-1; DNA: TGCAGCATTAAGGGCAGGGTGGGGAATGAGCAGTTCTTC; CDR3: CSIKGRVGNEQFF
J: TRBJ2-1; D: TRBD2; length: 15; size: -; V: TRBV11-2; DNA: TGTGCCACCAGCTTAATCCTAGCGGTTTACAATGAGCAGTTCTTC; CDR3: CATSLILAVYNEQFF
J: TRBJ2-1; D: TRBD2; length: 21; size: -; V: TRBV28; DNA: TGTGTCAGCAGTCTCCGTCCCGGGACTAGCGGGAGTTCCTTTTTCTACAATGAGCAGTTCTTC; CDR3: CVSSLRPGTSGSSFFYNEQFF
J: TRBJ2-3; D: -; length: 13; size: -; V: TRBV6-1; DNA: TGTACCAGCATCGACACCATCACAGATAAGCAGTATTTT; CDR3: CTSIDTITDKQYF
J: TRBJ1-4; D: -; length: 16; size: many; V: TRBV29-1; DNA: TGCAGCGCAAAGGGGCCCAGGATGGGGATTAATGAAAAACTGTTTTTT; CDR3: CSAKGPRMGINEKLFF
J: TRBJ1-2; D: -; length: 15; size: -; V: TRBV11-2; DNA: TGTGCCAGCAGCTTAGAGGGGGCCAGTGATGGTGGTTACACCTTC; CDR3: CASSLEGASDGGYTF
J: TRBJ2-2; D: -; length: 13; size: -; V: TRBV11-2; DNA: TGTGCCAGCGGAACTAGGAACACCGGTGACCTGTTTTTT; CDR3: CASGTRNTGDLFF
J: TRBJ1-2; D: TRBD1; length: 16; size: -; V: TRBV29-1; DNA: TGCAGCGCTGACAAAGAGAAGGCAGGGGGTTCCTATGGCTACACGTTC; CDR3: CSADKEKAGGSYGYTF
J: TRBJ2-1; D: TRBD2; length: 18; size: -; V: TRBV12-3/TRBV12-4; DNA: TGTGCCAGCAGCTATCTAGCGGGAGGGTCTAGCTCCTACAATGAGCAGTTCTTC; CDR3: CASSYLAGGSSSYNEQFF
J: TRBJ1-2; D: -; length: 15; size: -; V: TRBV6-5; DNA: TGTGACAGCAGTATACATTCGGGGTCCACATATGGCTACACCTTC; CDR3: CDSSIHSGSTYGYTF
J: TRBJ2-6; D: -; length: 16; size: many; V: TRBV30; DNA: TGTGCCTGGAGGCAGGGGCTTTACCCTGGGGCCAACGTCCTGACTTTC; CDR3: CAWRQGLYPGANVLTF
J: TRBJ2-7; D: TRBD1; length: 14; size: -; V: TRBV5-4; DNA: TGTGCCAGCAGCGTTGGACAGGGAGGTTACGTGCAGTACTTC; CDR3: CASSVGQGGYVQYF
J: TRBJ2-2; D: -; length: 15; size: -; V: TRBV28; DNA: TGTGCCAGCAGTTTAAGGGCAGGGTACACCGGGGAGCTGTTTTTT; CDR3: CASSLRAGYTGELFF
J: TRBJ1-2; D: -; length: 12; size: many; V: TRBV6-6; DNA: TGTGCCAGCTCCCAGACGAGGGAGGGCTACACCTTC; CDR3: CASSQTREGYTF
J: TRBJ2-7; D: -; length: 15; size: many; V: TRBV29-1; DNA: TGCAGCGTTACTGGTCGGGGGTCTCTTGGCTACGAGCAGTACTTC; CDR3: CSVTGRGSLGYEQYF
J: TRBJ1-2; D: -; length: 14; size: -; V: TRBV11-2; DNA: TGTGCAAGCAACCTTTCACAGGCTAACTATGGCTACACCTTC; CDR3: CASNLSQANYGYTF
J: TRBJ2-3; D: TRBD1; length: 15; size: -; V: TRBV11-1; DNA: TGTGCCAGCAGGCTCCGACAGGGGGACCCAGATACGCAGTATTTT; CDR3: CASRLRQGDPDTQYF
J: TRBJ2-2; D: -; length: 14; size: -; V: TRBV12-3/TRBV12-4; DNA: TGTGCCAGCACCAAAGGGGGGAGTGTTAGTATGCGGTTTTTC; CDR3: CASTKGGSVSMRFF
J: TRBJ2-2; D: -; length: 16; size: -; V: TRBV2; DNA: TGTGCCAGCAGCCGAGGTGTGACAGCGAACATCGGGGAGCTGTTTTTT; CDR3: CASSRGVTANIGELFF
J: TRBJ2-3; D: TRBD2; length: 15; size: -; V: TRBV11-3; DNA: TGTGCCAACAGCTTAGGAGCGGGAGGACCAGATACGCAGTATTTT; CDR3: CANSLGAGGPDTQYF
J: TRBJ1-1; D: -; length: 12; size: few; V: TRBV13; DNA: TGTGCCAGCAGCTTGGGGATCACTGAAGCTTTCTTT; CDR3: CASSLGITEAFF
J: TRBJ2-2; D: -; length: 13; size: large; V: TRBV29-1; DNA: TGCAGCGTCACGGGGCACTCGGGCGGGGAGCTGTTTTTT; CDR3: CSVTGHSGGELFF
J: TRBJ2-5; D: -; length: 14; size: -; V: TRBV11-2; DNA: TGTGCCAGCAGCCCTTTGAGCAGCCAAGAGACCCAATACTTC; CDR3: CASSPLSSQETQYF
J: TRBJ2-5; D: TRBD2; length: 15; size: many; V: TRBV4-1; DNA: TGCGCCAGCAGCCAAGATACGGGAGGGATTGGGACCCAGTACTTC; CDR3: CASSQDTGGIGTQYF
J: TRBJ2-7; D: TRBD1; length: 14; size: -; V: TRBV20-1; DNA: TGCAGTGCTAGCGGACAGGGGGCCGACTACGAGCTGTACTTC; CDR3: CSASGQGADYELYF
J: TRBJ2-5; D: -; length: 10; size: -; V: TRBV28; DNA: TGTGTCAGCAGTTTAGAGACCCAGTACTTC; CDR3: CVSSLETQYF
J: TRBJ2-4; D: -; length: 14; size: -; V: TRBV11-2; DNA: TGCACCAGCAGCTTAGATCGAGGGGGAAACATTCAGTACTTC; CDR3: CTSSLDRGGNIQYF
J: TRBJ2-7; D: -; length: 13; size: -; V: TRBV6-1; DNA: TGTGCCAGCATTCCCCGGACAGAATGGGAGCAGTACTTC; CDR3: CASIPRTEWEQYF
J: TRBJ2-3; D: TRBD2; length: 16; size: -; V: TRBV11-2; DNA: TGTGCCAGCAGCTCCGGACTAGCGTGGCACACAGATACACAGTATTTT; CDR3: CASSSGLAWHTDTQYF
J: TRBJ2-5; D: TRBD2; length: 17; size: many; V: TRBV5-6; DNA: TGTGCCAGCAGCTGGGGAGGGACTTTCGTGTACCAAGAGACCCAGTACTTC; CDR3: CASSWGGTFVYQETQYF
J: TRBJ2-3; D: TRBD2; length: 17; size: -; V: TRBV5-1; DNA: TGCGCCAGCAGCTTGGCGACCAATACGGGAGGCGGGGATACGCAGTATTTT; CDR3: CASSLATNTGGGDTQYF
J: TRBJ2-2; D: -; length: 14; size: -; V: TRBV6-2/TRBV6-3; DNA: TGTGCCGGTGGCGGGATACTGAACACGGGGGAGCTGTTTTTT; CDR3: CAGGGILNTGELFF
J: TRBJ1-3; D: -; length: 15; size: many; V: TRBV28; DNA: TGTGCCAGCAGTTTAAGCGCGGGGGCAGGAAACACCATATATTTT; CDR3: CASSLSAGAGNTIYF
J: TRBJ2-1; D: -; length: 16; size: -; V: TRBV5-1; DNA: TGCGCCAGCAGCTTCTATAATGGGTCCTCCTACAATGAGCAGTTCTTC; CDR3: CASSFYNGSSYNEQFF
J: TRBJ2-1; D: -; length: 16; size: -; V: TRBV6-1; DNA: TGTGCCACCAGTGACCCTAGCAGGACCTCCTACAATGAGCAGTTCTTC; CDR3: CATSDPSRTSYNEQFF
J: TRBJ2-7; D: -; length: 11; size: many; V: TRBV7-9; DNA: TGTGCCAGCAGCCGACTCGGGGAGCAGTACTTC; CDR3: CASSRLGEQYF
J: TRBJ2-1; D: TRBD2; length: 15; size: medium-sized; V: TRBV11-2; DNA: TGTGCCAGCAGCTCAGGACTAGCGGTCTACAATGAGCAGTTCTTC; CDR3: CASSSGLAVYNEQFF
J: TRBJ1-1; D: -; length: 14; size: -; V: TRBV6-5; DNA: TGTGCCAGCAAAGGGGACGGTGGACGCACTGAAGCTTTCTTT; CDR3: CASKGDGGRTEAFF
J: TRBJ2-1; D: TRBD1; length: 17; size: many; V: TRBV7-8; DNA: TGTGCCAGCAGCTCCTATCAGGACAGGAAAGTCTCCAATGAGCAGTTCTTC; CDR3: CASSSYQDRKVSNEQFF
J: TRBJ1-4; D: TRBD1; length: 15; size: many; V: TRBV5-1; DNA: TGCGCCAGCAGCACCGGGACAGGAACAGGGGGAAAACTGTTTTTT; CDR3: CASSTGTGTGGKLFF
J: TRBJ1-5; D: -; length: 15; size: -; V: TRBV5-5; DNA: TGTGCCAGCAGCTTTGGGTCGGCGGGAAACCATCCCCAGCATTTT; CDR3: CASSFGSAGNHPQHF
J: TRBJ1-1; D: TRBD1; length: 17; size: -; V: TRBV5-1; DNA: TGCACCATCAGCTCGCGGGACAGGGGGCTCCTGAACACTGAAGCTTTCTTT; CDR3: CTISSRDRGLLNTEAFF
J: TRBJ1-1; D: -; length: 11; size: -; V: TRBV12-3/TRBV12-4; DNA: TGTGCCAGGAGTCTTGCAGTGAGGGTTTTCTTT; CDR3: CARSLAVRVFF
J: TRBJ2-7; D: TRBD1; length: 17; size: -; V: TRBV28; DNA: TGTGCCAGCAGAGTTCCACCGGGACAGGGGAAACCCTACGAGCAGTACTTC; CDR3: CASRVPPGQGKPYEQYF
J: TRBJ1-2; D: -; length: 12; size: few; V: TRBV7-9; DNA: TGTGCCAGCAGCTTGATCGAGGGTGGCTACACCTTC; CDR3: CASSLIEGGYTF
J: TRBJ2-1; D: TRBD2; length: 15; size: many; V: TRBV5-4; DNA: TGTGCCAGCAGGGCTAGCGGGAGGGCCTACAATGAGCAGTTCTTC; CDR3: CASRASGRAYNEQFF
J: TRBJ1-6; D: -; length: 15; size: -; V: TRBV7-9; DNA: TGTGCCAGCAGCCTACAACAGGGCAGGGACTCACCCCTCCACTTT; CDR3: CASSLQQGRDSPLHF
J: TRBJ1-1; D: -; length: 14; size: -; V: TRBV12-3/TRBV12-4; DNA: TGTGTCAGCAGATTGCCGACCGCCTCGGCTGAAGCTTTCTTT; CDR3: CVSRLPTASAEAFF
J: TRBJ2-2; D: -; length: 15; size: -; V: TRBV11-2; DNA: TGTGCCAGCAGCCTGGTACAGGGATACACCGGGGAGCTGTTTTTT; CDR3: CASSLVQGYTGELFF
J: TRBJ2-2; D: TRBD2; length: 12; size: many; V: TRBV29-1; DNA: TGCAGCGCCGAACGGGGGGGCGGGGAGCTGTTTTTT; CDR3: CSAERGGGELFF
J: TRBJ2-7; D: -; length: 19; size: -; V: TRBV11-3; DNA: TGTACCAGCAGCCCTACGTGGGGGGCCCTTGGGCTGGAGACCTACGAGCAGTACTTC; CDR3: CTSSPTWGALGLETYEQYF
J: TRBJ2-1; D: TRBD2; length: 15; size: -; V: TRBV11-2; DNA: TGTGCCAGCAGCAAGCGACTAGCGGAGCGCAATGAGCAGTTCTTC; CDR3: CASSKRLAERNEQFF
J: TRBJ2-5; D: -; length: 15; size: medium-sized; V: TRBV6-2/TRBV6-3; DNA: TGTGCCAGCACGATATCCAGGACACCCCAAGAGACCCAGTACTTC; CDR3: CASTISRTPQETQYF
J: TRBJ2-1; D: -; length: 16; size: -; V: TRBV5-1; DNA: TGCGCCAGCAGCTTGGGGGTTAGCGTCTCCTACAATGAGCAGTCCTTC; CDR3: CASSLGVSVSYNEQSF
J: TRBJ2-1; D: -; length: 16; size: -; V: TRBV5-1; DNA: TGCGCCAGCAGCTTCCTCAGTACAGTCGCCTACGATGAGCAGTTCTTC; CDR3: CASSFLSTVAYDEQFF